The 9 T cell receptor beta chains below all came from one sample that was sequenced in a study of blood T cell repertoires in COVID-19. Some clones are missing from TCRdb's copy, which holds only in-frame ones; the method was immunoSEQ multiplex PCR. The repertoire consists of 100,000 to 150,000 clones, with 55% to 75% occurring once and the leading ten covering around 2%. The sample comprised peripheral blood. Every receptor here comes from a woman in her seventies with acute or convalescent COVID-19.

There are a few counts of this clone. The chain uses TRBV7-2 and TRBJ1-5; 8 nucleotides align to TRBD1. There are 15 residues in the CDR3. Germline CDR1 SGHTA, CDR2 FQGNSA. V was pared by 1 base and J by 3 bases, with 2 bases of the junction left unmatched. CDR3 sequence (DNA): TGTGCCAGCAGCTTAGAGACAGGGGCCAATCAGCCCCAGCATTTT. Translated, it gives CASSLETGANQPQHF.

The chain is built from TRBV6-2 or TRBV6-3 and TRBJ2-7, with D possibly TRBD1 on 6 matching bases. Germline values: CDR1 MNHEY, CDR2 SVGEGT. The CDR3 has 13 amino acids. Trimming removed 2 bases at V and 2 bases at J, with 7 bases between. Written as DNA, the CDR3 is TGTGCCAGCAGTTACGGACAGACCTACGAGCAGTACTTC. This codes for CASSYGQTYEQYF.

The chain uses TRBV6-5 and TRBJ1-2; no firm D call. Trimming cost V 6 bases and J 0 bases, with 11 bases left between them. Germline values: CDR1 MNHEY, CDR2 SVGAGI. The CDR3 is 14 residues long. CDR3 region: CASSYSQANYGYTF. In DNA form, the CDR3 reads TGTGCCAGCAGCTACAGCCAAGCTAACTATGGCTACACCTTC.

The chain is built from TRBV7-3 and TRBJ2-5; 12 positions match TRBD2. This CDR3 spans 15 amino acids. CDR1 is SGHTA, CDR2 FQGTGA, per germline. Trimming removed 4 bases from V and 4 bases from J; junction bases left unmatched: 4. This chain's CDR3 is CASSSSGLAGETQYF. CDR3 bases: TGTGCCAGCAGCTCCTCGGGACTAGCGGGAGAGACCCAGTACTTC.

The sample holds a few counts of this clone. The chain couples TRBV5-4 to TRBJ2-3; 12 bases line up with TRBD2. The CDR3 has 16 residues. Germline V lookup: CDR1 SGHNT, CDR2 YYREEE (reference sequence). V shed 3 bases and J 5 bases; nucleotides not matched to a gene: 7. CDR3 DNA sequence: TGTGCCAGCAGCTCGCTAGCGGGAGGGCCGGGAGATACGCAGTATTTT. Translated, it gives CASSSLAGGPGDTQYF.

V is TRBV2 and J is TRBJ2-1; TRBD2 aligns across 10 bases. The CDR3 is 15 amino acids. The V and J ends lost 3 bases and 7 bases, in that order; junction bases with no gene match: 6. Germline-derived CDR1 and CDR2 are SNHLY and FYNNEI. Here the CDR3 DNA reads TGTGCCAGCAGTGACTATAGCGGGGGGCAGAATGAGCAGTTCTTC. Protein: CASSDYSGGQNEQFF.

This sequence joins TRBV6-5 and TRBJ1-1; 8 nucleotides agree with TRBD1. Germline V gene lookup returns CDR1 MNHEY and CDR2 SVGAGI. This CDR3 has 13 residues. V shed 2 bases and J 7 bases; nucleotides not matched to a gene: 3. DNA for the CDR3: TGTGCCAGCAGTTACCGCGGACAGGGTGAAGCTTTCTTT. This translates into CASSYRGQGEAFF.

This sequence joins TRBV6-5 and TRBJ2-7; D is perhaps TRBD1 (6 bases). Germline V gives CDR1 MNHEY, CDR2 SVGAGI. CDR3 length: 13 amino acids. Trimming took off 6 bases at V and 4 bases at J, with 13 bases between the two ends. CDR3 sequence reads: CASSGLGQYEQYF. In nucleotides, the CDR3 is TGTGCCAGCAGCGGACTTGGACAGTACGAGCAGTACTTC.

The J gene is TRBJ2-2, the V gene TRBV11-2; 10 bases are a match to TRBD2. V shed 5 bases, J shed 4 bases, and the junction held 7 bases outside the gene matches. In germline, CDR1 is SGHAT, CDR2 FQNNGV. This CDR3 contains 16 residues. The CDR3 coding sequence is TGTGCCAGCAGCCCCAGCGGGAGGGGGAGCACCGGGGAGCTGTTTTTT. This encodes CASSPSGRGSTGELFF.